The clone carrying this TCR beta chain was observed once. Its antigen is not identified. The CDR3 extends over 17 amino acids. CDR1 is SGHAT, CDR2 FQNNGV, per germline. V lost 8 bases to trimming and J lost 4 bases, with 24 bases between them. TCRdb's table, derived via immunoSEQ multiplex PCR, lists solely in-frame clones and lacks some. The sample comprises 110,000 to 150,000 clones, roughly 88% of which are singletons, and about 8% rests with the top ten. This entry belongs to a study of T cell responses to AZD1222 COVID-19 vaccine. Regarding the study as a whole: Seropositive status at baseline applied to only 5 to 7 AZD1222 recipients. Spike as a whole was targeted by vaccine-associated CD4 TCRs, dominant at 160-218 and 743-854. A mostly white British donor set with more females was recruited, and clonal diversity was possibly underestimated.

This chain uses TRBV11-2 with TRBJ1-3; D may be TRBD1 (6 bases). The sequence derives from an adult in good health. The starting material was peripheral blood, obtained on day 0 of AZD1222 vaccination. The CDR3 DNA follows: TGTGCCAGCTCACCCGATCCGCGGGGGGCGCGGGGAAACACCATATATTTT. Protein product: CASSPDPRGARGNTIYF.